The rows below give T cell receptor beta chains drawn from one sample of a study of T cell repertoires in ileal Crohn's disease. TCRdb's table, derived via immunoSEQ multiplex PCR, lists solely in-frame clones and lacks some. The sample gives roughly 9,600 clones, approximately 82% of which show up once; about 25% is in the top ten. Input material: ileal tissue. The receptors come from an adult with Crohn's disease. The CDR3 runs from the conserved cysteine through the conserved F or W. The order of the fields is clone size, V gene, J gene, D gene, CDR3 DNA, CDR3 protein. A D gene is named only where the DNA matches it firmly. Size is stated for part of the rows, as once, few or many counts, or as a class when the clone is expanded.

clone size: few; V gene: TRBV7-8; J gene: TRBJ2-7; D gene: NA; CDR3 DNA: TGTGCCAGCAGCTTAGAATTCGGCGGGATTCGCGAGCAGTACTTC; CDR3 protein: CASSLEFGGIREQYF
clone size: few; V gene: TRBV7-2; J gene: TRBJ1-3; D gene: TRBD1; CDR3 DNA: TGTGCCAGCAGCGAGGGGACAGGGCTGAGTGGAAACACCATATATTTT; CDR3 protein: CASSEGTGLSGNTIYF
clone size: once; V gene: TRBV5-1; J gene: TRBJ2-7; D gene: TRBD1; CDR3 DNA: TGCGCCAGCAGTCCGGGACAGGGGAGGAACGAGCAGTACTTC; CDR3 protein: CASSPGQGRNEQYF
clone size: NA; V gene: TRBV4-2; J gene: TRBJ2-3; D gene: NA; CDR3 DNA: TGTGCCAGCAGCCCTCTTACGACTAACCCAGATACGCAGTATTTT; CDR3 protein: CASSPLTTNPDTQYF
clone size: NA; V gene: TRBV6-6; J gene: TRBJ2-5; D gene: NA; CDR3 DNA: TGTGCCAGCAGTTACGGGCAGGGGATGGGCCAAGAGACCCAGTACTTC; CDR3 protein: CASSYGQGMGQETQYF
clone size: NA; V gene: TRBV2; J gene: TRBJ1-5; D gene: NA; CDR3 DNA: TGTGCCAGCAGTACAGGAGACCTCCGTGATCAGCCCCAGCATTTT; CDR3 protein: CASSTGDLRDQPQHF
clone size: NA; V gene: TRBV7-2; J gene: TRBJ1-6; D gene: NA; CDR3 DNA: TGTGCCAGCAGCCGGCAGGGGATTAACAATTCACCCCTCCACTTT; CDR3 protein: CASSRQGINNSPLHF
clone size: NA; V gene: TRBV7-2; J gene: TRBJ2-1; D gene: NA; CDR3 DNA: TGTGCCAGCAGCCCCAGTACCTCCTACAATGAGCAGTTCTTC; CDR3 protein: CASSPSTSYNEQFF
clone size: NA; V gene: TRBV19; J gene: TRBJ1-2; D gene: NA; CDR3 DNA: TGTGCCAGTAGTCCTTTGAGACAGTTCTATGGCTACACCTTC; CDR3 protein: CASSPLRQFYGYTF
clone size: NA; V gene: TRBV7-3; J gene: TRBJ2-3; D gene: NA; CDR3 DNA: TGTGCCAGCAGCATCTACAGGGGGGGGCCCACAGATACGCAGTATTTT; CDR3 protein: CASSIYRGGPTDTQYF
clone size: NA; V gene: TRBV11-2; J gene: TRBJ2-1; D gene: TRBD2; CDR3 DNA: TGTGCCAGCAGCTCCGGAGCGGGGGGGCCCTACAATGAGCAGTTCTTC; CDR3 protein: CASSSGAGGPYNEQFF
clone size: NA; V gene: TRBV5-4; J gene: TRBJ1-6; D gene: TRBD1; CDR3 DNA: TGTGCCAGCAGCTTGCTGCAGGGGGCTGGAAGAGGTTCACCCCTCCACTTT; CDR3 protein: CASSLLQGAGRGSPLHF
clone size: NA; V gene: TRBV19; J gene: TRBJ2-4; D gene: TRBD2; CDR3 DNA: TGTGCCAGTAGTCTCTCGGCCACTAGCGGGGGGGCCAAAAACATTCAGTACTTC; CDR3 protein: CASSLSATSGGAKNIQYF
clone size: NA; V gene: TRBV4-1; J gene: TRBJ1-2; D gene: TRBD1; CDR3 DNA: TGCGCCAGCAGCCAAGGGGACAGGGTTCAGTATGGCTACACCTTC; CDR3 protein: CASSQGDRVQYGYTF
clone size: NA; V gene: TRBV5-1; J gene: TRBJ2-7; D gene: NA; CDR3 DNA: TGCGCCAGCAGCTCCTCCGGGGGCTACGAGCAGTACTTC; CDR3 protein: CASSSSGGYEQYF
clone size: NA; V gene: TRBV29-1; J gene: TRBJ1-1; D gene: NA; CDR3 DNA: TGCAGCGTTGTGCGGGGGGCGAGTGCTGAAGCTTTCTTT; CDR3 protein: CSVVRGASAEAFF
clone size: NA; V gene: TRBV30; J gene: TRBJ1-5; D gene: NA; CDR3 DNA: TGTGCCTGGAGTCGGCCGGGGGGCAATCAGCCCCAGCATTTT; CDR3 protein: CAWSRPGGNQPQHF
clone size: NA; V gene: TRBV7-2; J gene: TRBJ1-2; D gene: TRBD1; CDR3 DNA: TGTGCCAGCAGGCCCAATTCACAGGGGGCTTCGGGCTACACCTTC; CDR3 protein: CASRPNSQGASGYTF
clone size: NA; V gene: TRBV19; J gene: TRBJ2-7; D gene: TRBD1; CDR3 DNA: TGTGCCAGTAGCGGACAGGGAAGGGGGTACGAGCAGTACTTC; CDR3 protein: CASSGQGRGYEQYF
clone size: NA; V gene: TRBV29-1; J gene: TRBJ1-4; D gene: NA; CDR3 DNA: TGCAGCGTAGATCCCCGGGCAGGGAATGAAAAACTGTTTTTT; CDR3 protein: CSVDPRAGNEKLFF
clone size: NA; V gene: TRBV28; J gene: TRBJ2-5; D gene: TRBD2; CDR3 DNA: TGTGCCAGTTCGGGGTTTCAGAGACTAGCGGGAGGGCCACTAGAGACCCAGTACTTC; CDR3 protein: CASSGFQRLAGGPLETQYF
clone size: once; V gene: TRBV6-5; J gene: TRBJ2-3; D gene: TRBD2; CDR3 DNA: TGTGCCAGCCAGACTAGCGGGAGTGTAAATACGCAGTATTTT; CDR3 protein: CASQTSGSVNTQYF